This TCR beta chain was captured by sequencing in a study of blood T cells in healthy people across ages. V lost 3 bases and J 2 bases, leaving 8 bases between the germline ends. Germline V gene lookup returns CDR1 SQVTM and CDR2 ANQGSEA. This CDR3 region has 12 residues. Individuals who donated were healthy Caucasians from Russia aged roughly 6 to 95. This clonotype showed up just a few times. Using a J-beta primer mix together with a sample-barcoded 5' primer, a second PCR was run for about 6 to 12 cycles. TCRdb reanalysed the 5' RACE reads using MiXCR and keeps one entry per CDR3 protein. The table lists 750,000 or so distinct CDR3 sequences, 25% of them singletons. These data were also filed under a second study, of T cells of mothers and their children. That investigation notes: The whole RNA yield was converted to cDNA, roughly 1.5 ug per 15 ul. A slight, non-significant increase in overlap was found for related mother-child pairs relative to unrelated pairs.

Sequencing was performed on blood. The chain joins TRBV29-1 to TRBJ2-7; a possible D gene is TRBD2 (5 bases). This clonotype was sampled from a boy aged 5-17 years in good health. The CDR3 is CSVEVAPYEQYF. In DNA, the CDR3 is TGCAGCGTTGAGGTAGCGCCCTACGAGCAGTACTTC.